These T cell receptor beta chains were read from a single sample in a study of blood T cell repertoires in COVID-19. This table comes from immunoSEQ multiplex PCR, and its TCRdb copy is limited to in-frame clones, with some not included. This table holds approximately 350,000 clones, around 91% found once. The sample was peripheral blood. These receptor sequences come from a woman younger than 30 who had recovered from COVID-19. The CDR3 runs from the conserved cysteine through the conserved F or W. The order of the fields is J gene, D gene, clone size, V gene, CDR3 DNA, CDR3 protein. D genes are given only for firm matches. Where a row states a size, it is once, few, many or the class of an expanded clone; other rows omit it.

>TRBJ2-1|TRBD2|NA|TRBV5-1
TGCGCCAGCAGCTTAGCAACTAGCGGGAGGGCCTACAATGAGCAGTTCTTC
CASSLATSGRAYNEQFF
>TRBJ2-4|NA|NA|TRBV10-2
TGCGCCAGCAGTGAGACGGTTCTAGCCAAAAACATTCAGTACTTC
CASSETVLAKNIQYF
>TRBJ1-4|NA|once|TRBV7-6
TGTGCCAGCAGCCCCCTCACAGGGAATCATGAAAAACTGTTTTTT
CASSPLTGNHEKLFF
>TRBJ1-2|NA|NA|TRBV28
TGTGCCAGCAGTTTATGGGTAGTTAACTATGGCTACACCTTC
CASSLWVVNYGYTF
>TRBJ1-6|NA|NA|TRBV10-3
TGTGCCATCAGCCTGAAGGAGGGTTCACCCCTCCACTTT
CAISLKEGSPLHF
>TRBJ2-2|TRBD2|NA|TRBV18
TGTGCCAGCTCACCCCTAGCGGGAGATACCGGGGAGCTGTTTTTT
CASSPLAGDTGELFF
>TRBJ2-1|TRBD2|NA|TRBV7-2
TGTGCCAGCAGCCGTCGGCTAGCGGGATACTCCTACAATGAGCAGTTCTTC
CASSRRLAGYSYNEQFF
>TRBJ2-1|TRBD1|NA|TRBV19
TGTGCCAGTAGTATCAGGGGGACCTACAATGAGCAGTTCTTC
CASSIRGTYNEQFF
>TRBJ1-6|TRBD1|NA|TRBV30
TGTGCCTGGAGTGCGGGACAGTTTAATTCACCCCTCCACTTT
CAWSAGQFNSPLHF
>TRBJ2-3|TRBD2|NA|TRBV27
TGTGCCAGCAGTTTAGATTTAGCGGGAGTTGGAGTGGGGAGCACAGATACGCAGTATTTT
CASSLDLAGVGVGSTDTQYF
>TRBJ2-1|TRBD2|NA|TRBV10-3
TGTGCCATCAGGGTTTACGCGGGAGAGGGGAATGAGCAGTTCTTC
CAIRVYAGEGNEQFF
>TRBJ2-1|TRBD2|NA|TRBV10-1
TGCGCCAGCAGTGAGTCACGCCCTAGCGGACACAATGAGCAGTTCTTC
CASSESRPSGHNEQFF
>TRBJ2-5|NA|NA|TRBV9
TGTGCCAGCAGCGTGGTAGGGAGAGGGGAGACCCAGTACTTC
CASSVVGRGETQYF
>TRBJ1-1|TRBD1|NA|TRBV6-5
TGTGCCAGCAGTTACGGGGACAGACGTGAAGCTTTCTTT
CASSYGDRREAFF
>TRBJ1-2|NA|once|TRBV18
TGTGCCAGCTCACCAGACAGCTATGGCTACACCTTC
CASSPDSYGYTF
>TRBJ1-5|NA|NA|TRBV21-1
TGTGCCAGCAGCAAAACAGGGGGCAATCAGCCCCAGCATTTT
CASSKTGGNQPQHF
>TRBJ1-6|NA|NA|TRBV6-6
TGTGCATCCCAGGGGAATGTTCATAATTCACCCCTCCACTTT
CASQGNVHNSPLHF
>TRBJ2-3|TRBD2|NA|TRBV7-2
TGTGCCAGCAGCTTACAGAGCGGGGGATGGGCAGATACGCAGTATTTT
CASSLQSGGWADTQYF
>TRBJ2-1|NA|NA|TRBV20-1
TGCAGTGGGAACAGATACAATGAGCAGTTCTTC
CSGNRYNEQFF
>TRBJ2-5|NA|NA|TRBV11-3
TGTGCCAGCAGCACTTCGGGACTCACTCTGACCCAGTACTTC
CASSTSGLTLTQYF
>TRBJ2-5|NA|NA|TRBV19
TGTGCCAGTAGTATAATGCCCGGGAAAGAGACCCAGTACTTC
CASSIMPGKETQYF
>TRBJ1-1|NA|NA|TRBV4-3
TGCGCCAGCAGCCAAGATGGCGCCCAGGGGCGCGACACTGAAGCTTTCTTT
CASSQDGAQGRDTEAFF
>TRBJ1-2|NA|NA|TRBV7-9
TGTGCCAGCAGCAACCGGGACACCACGGGGTATGGCTACACCTTC
CASSNRDTTGYGYTF
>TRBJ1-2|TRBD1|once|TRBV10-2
TGCGCCAGCAGGGGCCTTGACAGGGGAATCGATGGCTACACCTTC
CASRGLDRGIDGYTF
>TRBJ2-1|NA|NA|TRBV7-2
TGTGCCAGCAGCTTAGTAAGGGGGAGGGCCGGGTACAATGAGCAGTTCTTC
CASSLVRGRAGYNEQFF
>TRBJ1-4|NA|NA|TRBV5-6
TGTGCCAGCAGCGACGGAGGGTATGATGAAAAACTGTTTTTT
CASSDGGYDEKLFF
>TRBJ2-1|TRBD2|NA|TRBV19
TGTGCCAGTACCTCGGGACTAGCGGGAGGATACAATGAGCAGTTCTTC
CASTSGLAGGYNEQFF
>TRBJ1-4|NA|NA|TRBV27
TGTGCCAGCACTTCTCTGGGGGCTGGGTATGAAAAACTGTTTTTT
CASTSLGAGYEKLFF
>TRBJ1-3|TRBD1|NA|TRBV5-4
TGTGCCAGCAGCCGTAAAGACAGGGCTGGAAACACCATATATTTT
CASSRKDRAGNTIYF
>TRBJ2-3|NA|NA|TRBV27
TGTGCCAGCAGTCCTTTTCCTAGCGAGTGGGGCACAGATACGCAGTATTTT
CASSPFPSEWGTDTQYF
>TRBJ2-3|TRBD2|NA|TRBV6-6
TGTGCCAGCAGTTTCTCAGCGGGAGGGTTCACAGATACGCAGTATTTT
CASSFSAGGFTDTQYF
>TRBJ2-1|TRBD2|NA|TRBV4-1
TGCGCCAGCAGCCTGGGGCCCACCGGGGCTAGCGGGAGGGTTACTGAGCAGTTCTTC
CASSLGPTGASGRVTEQFF
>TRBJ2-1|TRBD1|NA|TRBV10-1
TGCGCCAGCAGTGAACAGGGGTCTCGGAATGAGCAGTTCTTC
CASSEQGSRNEQFF
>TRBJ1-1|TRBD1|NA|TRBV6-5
TGTGCCAGCAGTTACTCAGAGACAGGGGGCCCTGAAGCTTTCTTT
CASSYSETGGPEAFF
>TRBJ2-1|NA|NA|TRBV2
TGTGCCAGCAGTGAGAGTATCGCTAGTCCCAATGAGCAGTTCTTC
CASSESIASPNEQFF
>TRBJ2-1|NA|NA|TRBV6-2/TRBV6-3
TGTGCCAGCAGTCCACGGTATGATGAGCAGTTCTTC
CASSPRYDEQFF